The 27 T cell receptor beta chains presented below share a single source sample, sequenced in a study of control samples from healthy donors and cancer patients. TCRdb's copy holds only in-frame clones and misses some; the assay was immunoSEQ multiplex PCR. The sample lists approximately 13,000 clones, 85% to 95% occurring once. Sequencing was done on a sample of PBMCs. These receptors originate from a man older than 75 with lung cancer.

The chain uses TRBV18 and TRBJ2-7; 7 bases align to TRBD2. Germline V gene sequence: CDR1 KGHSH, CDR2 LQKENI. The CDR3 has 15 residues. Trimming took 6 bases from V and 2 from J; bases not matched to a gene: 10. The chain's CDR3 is CASSRGSGGTYEQYV. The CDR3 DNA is TGTGCCAGCTCTCGGGGGTCGGGGGGTACCTACGAGCAGTACGTC.

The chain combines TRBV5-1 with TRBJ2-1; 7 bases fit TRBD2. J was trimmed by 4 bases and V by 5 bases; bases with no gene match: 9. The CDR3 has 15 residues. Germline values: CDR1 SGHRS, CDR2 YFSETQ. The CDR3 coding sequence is TGCGCCAGCAGACAGTCTAGCGGACCTTACAATGAGCAGTTCTTC. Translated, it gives CASRQSSGPYNEQFF.

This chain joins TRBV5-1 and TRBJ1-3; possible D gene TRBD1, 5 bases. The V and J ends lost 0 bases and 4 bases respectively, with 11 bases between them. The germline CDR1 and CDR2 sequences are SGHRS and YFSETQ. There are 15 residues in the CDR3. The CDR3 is CASSLDGTTGNTIYF. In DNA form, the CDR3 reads TGCGCCAGCAGCTTGGACGGGACCACGGGAAACACCATATATTTT. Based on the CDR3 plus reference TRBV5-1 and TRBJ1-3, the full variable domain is KAGVTQTPRYLIKTRGQQVTLSCSPISGHRSVSWYQQTPGQGLQFLFEYFSETQRNKGNFPGRFSGRQFSNSRSEMNVSTLELGDSALYLCASSLDGTTGNTIYFGEGSWLTVV.

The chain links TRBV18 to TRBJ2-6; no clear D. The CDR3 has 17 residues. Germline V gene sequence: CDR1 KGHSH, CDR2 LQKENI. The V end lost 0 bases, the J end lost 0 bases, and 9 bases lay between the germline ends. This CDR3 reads CASSPPIGSSGANVLTF. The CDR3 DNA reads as TGTGCCAGCTCACCACCGATAGGCTCCTCTGGGGCCAACGTCCTGACTTTC.

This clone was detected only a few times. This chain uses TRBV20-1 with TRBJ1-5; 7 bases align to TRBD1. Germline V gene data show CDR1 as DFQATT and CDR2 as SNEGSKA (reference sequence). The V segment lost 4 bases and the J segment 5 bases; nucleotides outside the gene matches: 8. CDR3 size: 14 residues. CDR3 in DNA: TGCAGTGCTATTGACCGGGACAGCTATCAGCCCCAGCATTTT. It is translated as CSAIDRDSYQPQHF.

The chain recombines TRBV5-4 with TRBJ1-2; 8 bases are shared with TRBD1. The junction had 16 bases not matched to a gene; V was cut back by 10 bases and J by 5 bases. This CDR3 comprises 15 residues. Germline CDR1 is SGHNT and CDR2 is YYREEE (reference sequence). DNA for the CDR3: TGTGCCTCCAGACCCCGGACAGGGATCAATTATGGCTACACCTTC. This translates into CASRPRTGINYGYTF.

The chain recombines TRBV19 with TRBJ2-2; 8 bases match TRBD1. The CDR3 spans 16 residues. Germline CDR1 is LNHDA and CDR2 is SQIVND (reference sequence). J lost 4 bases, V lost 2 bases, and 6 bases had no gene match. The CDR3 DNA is TGTGCCAGTAGTATATTACAGGGGGTAGGCACCGGGGAGCTGTTTTTT. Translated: CASSILQGVGTGELFF.

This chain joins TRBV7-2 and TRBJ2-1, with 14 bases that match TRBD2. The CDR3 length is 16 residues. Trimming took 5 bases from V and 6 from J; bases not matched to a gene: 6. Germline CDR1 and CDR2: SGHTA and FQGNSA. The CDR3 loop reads CASSKTSGGGPNEQFF. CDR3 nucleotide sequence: TGTGCCAGCAGCAAGACTAGCGGGGGGGGTCCCAATGAGCAGTTCTTC.

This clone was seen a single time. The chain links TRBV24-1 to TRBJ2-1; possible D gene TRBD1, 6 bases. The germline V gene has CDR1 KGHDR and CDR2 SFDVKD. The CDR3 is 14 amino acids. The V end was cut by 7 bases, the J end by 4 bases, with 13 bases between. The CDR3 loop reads CATSLGQPYNEQFF. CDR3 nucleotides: TGTGCCACCAGCCTCGGACAGCCTTACAATGAGCAGTTCTTC.

The CDR3 DNA sequence: TGTGCCAGCAGCCCGGATCCAGGACAGTCCTTCACCGGGGAGCTGTTTTTT. It specifies CASSPDPGQSFTGELFF. The J gene is TRBJ2-2, the V gene TRBV5-4; D is possibly TRBD1 (6 bases). Germline-derived CDR1 and CDR2 are SGHNT and YYREEE (reference sequence). The CDR3 consists of 17 residues. The germline V and J ends were trimmed by 4 bases and 4 bases, with 20 bases remaining between them. Complete variable domain (other parts from reference TRBV5-4 and TRBJ2-2): ETGVTQSPTHLIKTRGQQVTLRCSSQSGHNTVSWYQQALGQGPQFIFQYYREEENGRGNFPPRFSGLQFPNYSSELNVNALELDDSALYLCASSPDPGQSFTGELFFGEGSRLTVL.

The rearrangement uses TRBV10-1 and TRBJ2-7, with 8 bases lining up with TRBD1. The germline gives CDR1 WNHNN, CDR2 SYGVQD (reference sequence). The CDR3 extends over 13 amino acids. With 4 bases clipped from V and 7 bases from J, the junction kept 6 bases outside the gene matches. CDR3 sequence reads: CASSADRAGEQYV. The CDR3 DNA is TGCGCCAGCAGTGCGGACAGGGCTGGGGAGCAGTACGTC.

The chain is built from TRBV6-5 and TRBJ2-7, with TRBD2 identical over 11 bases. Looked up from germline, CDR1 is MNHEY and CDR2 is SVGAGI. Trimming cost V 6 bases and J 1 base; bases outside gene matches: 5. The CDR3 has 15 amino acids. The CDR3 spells CASSSTSGASYEQYV. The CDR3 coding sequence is TGTGCCAGCAGCTCGACTAGCGGGGCTTCCTACGAGCAGTACGTC.

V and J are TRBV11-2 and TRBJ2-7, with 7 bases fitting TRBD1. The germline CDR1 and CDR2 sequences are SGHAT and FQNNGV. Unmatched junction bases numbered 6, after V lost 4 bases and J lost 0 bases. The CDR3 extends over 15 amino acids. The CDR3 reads CASSYRDSSSYEQYV. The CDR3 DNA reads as TGTGCCAGCAGCTATCGGGACAGCAGCTCCTACGAGCAGTACGTC.

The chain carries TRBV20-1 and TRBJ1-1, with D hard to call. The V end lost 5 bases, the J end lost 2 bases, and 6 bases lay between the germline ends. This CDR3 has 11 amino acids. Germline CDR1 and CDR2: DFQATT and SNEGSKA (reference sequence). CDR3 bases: TGCAGTGCTTACTTCAACACTGAAGCTTTCTTT. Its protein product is CSAYFNTEAFF.

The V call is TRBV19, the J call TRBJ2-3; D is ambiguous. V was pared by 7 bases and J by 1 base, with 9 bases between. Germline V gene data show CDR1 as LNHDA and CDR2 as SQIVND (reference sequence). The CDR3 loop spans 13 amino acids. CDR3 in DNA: TGTGCCAGTACCCACCAGGGCACAGATACGCAGTATTTT. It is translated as CASTHQGTDTQYF.

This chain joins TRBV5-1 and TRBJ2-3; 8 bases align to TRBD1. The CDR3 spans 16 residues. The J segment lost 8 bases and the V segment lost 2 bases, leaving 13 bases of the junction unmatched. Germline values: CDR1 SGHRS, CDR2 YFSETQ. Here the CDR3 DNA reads TGCGCCAGCAGCTTTCAACCGGGACAGGCCGCCGGTACGCAGTATTTT. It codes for CASSFQPGQAAGTQYF.

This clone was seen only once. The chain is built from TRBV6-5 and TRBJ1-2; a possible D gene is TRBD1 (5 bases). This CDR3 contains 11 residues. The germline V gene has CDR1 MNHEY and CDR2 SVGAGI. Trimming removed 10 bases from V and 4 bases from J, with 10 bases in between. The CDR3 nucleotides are TGTGCCACCGGGACGGTCTATGGCTACACCTTC. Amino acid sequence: CATGTVYGYTF.

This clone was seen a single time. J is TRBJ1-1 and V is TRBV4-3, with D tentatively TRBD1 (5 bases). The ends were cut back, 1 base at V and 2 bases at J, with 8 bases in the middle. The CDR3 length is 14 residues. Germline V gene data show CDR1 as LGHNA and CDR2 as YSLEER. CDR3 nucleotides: TGCGCCAGCAGCCAAGCCAGGGCCAACACTGAAGCTTTCTTT. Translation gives CASSQARANTEAFF.

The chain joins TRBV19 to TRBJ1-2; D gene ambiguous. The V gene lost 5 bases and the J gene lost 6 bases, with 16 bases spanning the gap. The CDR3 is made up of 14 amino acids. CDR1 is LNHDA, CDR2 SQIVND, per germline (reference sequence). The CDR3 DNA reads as TGTGCCAGTAGTCCCTTCGGTTTTGGCGATGGCTACACCTTC. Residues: CASSPFGFGDGYTF.

CDR3 region: CASSWLQGDGYTF. The CDR3 DNA reads as TGTGCCAGCAGCTGGCTACAGGGGGATGGCTACACCTTC. V usage is TRBV7-9 and J usage is TRBJ1-2, with 8 bases that match TRBD1. This CDR3 has 13 amino acids. The V and J ends lost 4 bases and 6 bases, in that order; junction bases with no gene match: 4. CDR1 is SEHNR, CDR2 FQNEAQ, per germline (reference sequence).

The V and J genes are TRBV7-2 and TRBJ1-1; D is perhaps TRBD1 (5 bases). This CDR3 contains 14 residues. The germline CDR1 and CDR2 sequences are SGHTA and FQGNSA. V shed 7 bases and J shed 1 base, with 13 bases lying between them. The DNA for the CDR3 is TGTGCCAGCACCCTAGGGGCAGCGAACACTGAAGCTTTCTTT. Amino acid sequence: CASTLGAANTEAFF.

The CDR3 nucleotides are TGTGCCACCAGCAGAGATCCGAGGCAGCGAGGGTACGAGCAGTACTTC. Protein: CATSRDPRQRGYEQYF. The chain combines TRBV15 with TRBJ2-7; TRBD2 is a possible D gene (5 bases). The V and J ends lost 0 bases and 4 bases respectively, with 16 bases between them. This CDR3 spans 16 amino acids. Germline V gene data show CDR1 as LNHNV and CDR2 as YYDKDF (reference sequence).

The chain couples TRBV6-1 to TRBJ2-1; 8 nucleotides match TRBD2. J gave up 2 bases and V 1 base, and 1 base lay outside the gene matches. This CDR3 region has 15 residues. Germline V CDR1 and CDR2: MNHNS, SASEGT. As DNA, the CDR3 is TGTGCCAGCAGTGAAGTGCGGGGGGCCTACAATGAGCAGTTCTTC. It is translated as CASSEVRGAYNEQFF.

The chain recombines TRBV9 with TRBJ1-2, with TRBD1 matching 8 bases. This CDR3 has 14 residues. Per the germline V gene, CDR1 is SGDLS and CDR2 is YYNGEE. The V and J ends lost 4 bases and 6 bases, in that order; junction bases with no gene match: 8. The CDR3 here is CASSLTGAGDGYTF. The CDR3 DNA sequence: TGTGCCAGCAGCCTGACAGGGGCCGGGGATGGCTACACCTTC.

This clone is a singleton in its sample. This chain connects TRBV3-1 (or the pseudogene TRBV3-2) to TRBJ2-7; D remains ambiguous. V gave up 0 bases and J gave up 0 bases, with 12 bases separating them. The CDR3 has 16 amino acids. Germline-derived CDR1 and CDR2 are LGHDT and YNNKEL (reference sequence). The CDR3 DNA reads TGTGCCAGCAGCCAAGACGACCCGGGCTACTCCTACGAGCAGTACTTC. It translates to CASSQDDPGYSYEQYF.

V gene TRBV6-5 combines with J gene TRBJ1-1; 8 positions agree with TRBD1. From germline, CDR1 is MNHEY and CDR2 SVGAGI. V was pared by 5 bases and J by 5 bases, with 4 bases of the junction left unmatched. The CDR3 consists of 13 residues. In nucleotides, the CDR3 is TGTGCCAGCAGTACCGGGACAGGAACTGAAGCTTTCTTT. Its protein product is CASSTGTGTEAFF.

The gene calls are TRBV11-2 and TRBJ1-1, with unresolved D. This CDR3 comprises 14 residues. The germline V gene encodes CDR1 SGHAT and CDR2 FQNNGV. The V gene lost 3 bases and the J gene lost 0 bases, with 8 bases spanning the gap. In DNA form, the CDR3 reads TGTGCCAGCAGCTTCGGTCAGCTGAACACTGAAGCTTTCTTT. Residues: CASSFGQLNTEAFF. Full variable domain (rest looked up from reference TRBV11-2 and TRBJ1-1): EAGVAQSPRYKIIEKRQSVAFWCNPISGHATLYWYQQILGQGPKLLIQFQNNGVVDDSQLPKDRFSAERLKGVDSTLKIQPAKLEDSAVYLCASSFGQLNTEAFFGQGTRLTVV.